The sequence of this TCR beta chain was determined in a study of shared clonotypes between healthy human individuals. Turning to this clone: Antigen: not known.

The assay was carried out at the deep level. The method was immunoSEQ multiplex PCR; TCRdb's version includes in-frame clones alone and lacks a portion of them. The sample yields approximately 1.1 million clones, approximately 80% seen once. Study results and caveats: A generally larger estimated richness was seen in naive subsets than in memory subsets. Clonotypes shared by all four donors outscored non-shared clonotypes in generation probability.

This CDR3 is 14 amino acids long. Trimming shortened V by 5 bases and J by 0 bases, and 5 bases separated the two germline ends. Germline V gene sequence: CDR1 SGHTA, CDR2 FQGTGA. Participating donors were healthy, HIV-negative adults free of recent acute infections or vaccinations. The receptor comes from a man aged 18-30 years in good health. Some clones in this sample may be carry-over from other donors' samples. Input material: memory CD4+ T cells from PBMCs. Regarding subset: CD45RA-negative fraction. The V and J genes are TRBV7-3 and TRBJ2-6; D is unresolved. The CDR3 nucleotides read TGTGCCAGCAGCCGCTACTCTGGGGCCAACGTCCTGACTTTC. Translated: CASSRYSGANVLTF.